A selection of T cell receptor beta chains follows, all from one sample in a study of human T cells and chemical hapten exposure. One entry per CDR3 protein results from TCRdb running MiXCR on the RACE reads. The sample shows 180,000 or so distinct CDR3 sequences, about 14% of them seen only once. Source: whole blood, taken in connection with sensitization to the hapten diphenylcyclopropenone (DPC). Every receptor here comes from a woman in her 30s with alopecia areata. Some clones in this sample may be carry-over from other donors' samples. CDR3s include the opening cysteine and the closing phenylalanine or tryptophan. Each record gives: J gene, V gene, CDR3 protein.

j_call: TRBJ2-7
v_call: TRBV6-2/TRBV6-3
cdr3_aa: CASSQGAAARDEQYF

j_call: TRBJ2-6
v_call: TRBV7-9
cdr3_aa: CASSSVHSGANVLTF

j_call: TRBJ2-3
v_call: TRBV6-1
cdr3_aa: CASHLSSGGTTDTQYF

j_call: TRBJ2-1
v_call: TRBV19
cdr3_aa: CASSPNPPGGAAYNEQFF

j_call: TRBJ2-7
v_call: TRBV28
cdr3_aa: CASSSPQFYEQYF

j_call: TRBJ2-7
v_call: TRBV20-1
cdr3_aa: CSARGTVSSYEQYF

j_call: TRBJ1-1
v_call: TRBV18
cdr3_aa: CASSPGRWGNTEAFF

j_call: TRBJ1-4
v_call: TRBV7-2
cdr3_aa: CASSLGQGIRKLFF

j_call: TRBJ2-7
v_call: TRBV11-3
cdr3_aa: CASSPDGASSYEQYF

j_call: TRBJ1-1
v_call: TRBV7-8
cdr3_aa: CASSLRQSGEAFF

j_call: TRBJ2-4
v_call: TRBV7-2
cdr3_aa: CASSPRQGPDIQYF

j_call: TRBJ1-1
v_call: TRBV7-9
cdr3_aa: CASSSPGQLAGAFF

j_call: TRBJ2-2
v_call: TRBV4-1
cdr3_aa: CASSQELAAGPPGELFF

j_call: TRBJ2-2
v_call: TRBV19
cdr3_aa: CASKMILRTPSNTGELFF

j_call: TRBJ2-1
v_call: TRBV7-8
cdr3_aa: CASGWDLGTYNEQFF

j_call: TRBJ1-5
v_call: TRBV7-2
cdr3_aa: CASSFPPRGNQPQHF

j_call: TRBJ1-2
v_call: TRBV18
cdr3_aa: CASSPPGVLRSEGYTF

j_call: TRBJ2-7
v_call: TRBV5-1
cdr3_aa: CASSLGLGIARYEQYF

j_call: TRBJ2-2
v_call: TRBV19
cdr3_aa: CASSIGWAGELFF

j_call: TRBJ1-4
v_call: TRBV2
cdr3_aa: CASTGQAGEKLFF

j_call: TRBJ1-2
v_call: TRBV4-1
cdr3_aa: CASSHDSLPGQGFGYTF

j_call: TRBJ2-2
v_call: TRBV18
cdr3_aa: CASSLNRGRGSGELFF

j_call: TRBJ2-4
v_call: TRBV6-1
cdr3_aa: CASSDGSIAKNIQYF

j_call: TRBJ1-4
v_call: TRBV20-1
cdr3_aa: CSAPRGGEKLFF

j_call: TRBJ2-2
v_call: TRBV4-2
cdr3_aa: CASSQRAGELFF

j_call: TRBJ1-1
v_call: TRBV6-2/TRBV6-3
cdr3_aa: CASIQGPTEAFF

j_call: TRBJ1-6
v_call: TRBV20-1
cdr3_aa: CSARNGFRHNSPLHF